The clone carrying this TCR beta chain was picked up many times. Its antigen remains unidentified. This entry is derived from a study of early T cells in non-severe SARS-CoV-2 infection. Overall study findings and caveats: VDJdb matching, biased toward anti-spike CD8 responses, missed private and CD4 specificities.

Tagging with unique molecular identifiers was applied to individual cDNA molecules. MiXCR, run by TCRdb on the 5' RACE reads, gives a single entry per CDR3 protein. The table includes approximately 89,000 distinct CDR3 sequences, around an eighth detected once. The CDR3 totals 13 residues. V dropped 7 bases and J dropped 6; count of bases not matched to a gene: 10. CDR1 and CDR2 from the germline V gene are DFQATT and SNEGSKA (reference sequence). The receptor was derived from an adult who was a healthcare worker with PCR-confirmed SARS-CoV-2 infection or an uninfected control (not recorded which). The V and J genes are TRBV20-1 and TRBJ1-1, with 8 nucleotides matching TRBD1. The sequenced sample consisted of whole blood. CDR3 protein: CSGQTGEWAEAFF. The CDR3 DNA is TGCAGTGGACAGACAGGGGAGTGGGCTGAAGCTTTCTTT.